This TCR beta chain was identified during a study of CD8+ T cells in alopecia areata. RNA was isolated and reverse transcribed to cDNA, the sequencing template. Produced via immunoSEQ multiplex PCR; TCRdb's table is partial and in-frame only. This table has approximately 300,000 clones, roughly 64% appearing once. The treatment denotes: oral pan-JAK inhibitor, 5-10 mg twice daily. PBMC-derived CD4+ and CD8+ T cells were sorted. The CDR3 is made up of 12 amino acids. Germline loops: CDR1 MNHNY, CDR2 SVGAGI (reference sequence). Trimming shortened V by 3 bases and J by 9 bases, and 9 bases separated the two germline ends.

This sequence joins TRBV6-6 and TRBJ2-1; D is unclear. The input for sequencing was CD4+ T cells sorted from blood, taken at week 24, from a patient treated with tofacitinib. This sequence originates from a human donor with alopecia areata. The CDR3 DNA follows: TGTGCCAGCAGTTATTCAGGCCTTGAGCAGTTCTTC. It yields the protein CASSYSGLEQFF.